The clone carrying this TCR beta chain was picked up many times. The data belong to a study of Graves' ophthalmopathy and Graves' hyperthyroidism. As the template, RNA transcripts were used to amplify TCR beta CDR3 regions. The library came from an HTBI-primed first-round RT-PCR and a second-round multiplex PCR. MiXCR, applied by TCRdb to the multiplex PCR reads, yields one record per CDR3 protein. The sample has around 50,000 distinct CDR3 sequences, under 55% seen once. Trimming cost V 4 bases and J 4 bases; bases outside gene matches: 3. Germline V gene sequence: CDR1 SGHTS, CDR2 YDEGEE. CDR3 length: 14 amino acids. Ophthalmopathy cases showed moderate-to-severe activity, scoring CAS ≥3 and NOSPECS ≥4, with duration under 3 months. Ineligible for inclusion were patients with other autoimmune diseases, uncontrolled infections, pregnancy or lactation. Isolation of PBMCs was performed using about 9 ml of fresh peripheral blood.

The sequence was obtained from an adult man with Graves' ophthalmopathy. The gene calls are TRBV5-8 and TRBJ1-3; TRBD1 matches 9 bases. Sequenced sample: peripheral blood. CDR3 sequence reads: CASSRQGGGNTIYF. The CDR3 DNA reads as TGTGCCAGCAGCAGACAGGGGGGCGGAAACACCATATATTTT.